The rows below give T cell receptor beta chains drawn from one sample of a study of early T cells in non-severe SARS-CoV-2 infection. TCRdb redid the calling of the 5' RACE reads with MiXCR, one entry per CDR3 protein. The sample shows tens of thousands of distinct CDR3 sequences, around 10% of them seen only once. The source material was whole blood, sampled at baseline. Every receptor here comes from an adult who was a healthcare worker with PCR-confirmed SARS-CoV-2 infection or an uninfected control (not recorded which). CDR3s include the opening cysteine and the closing phenylalanine or tryptophan. A D gene is named only where the DNA matches it firmly. Clone size is shown for a subset of rows, as once, few, many or a class of expanded clone.

v_gene	j_gene	d_gene	abundance	len	CDR3aa	CDR3nt
TRBV29-1	TRBJ2-3	NA	NA	14	CSVERPLSGGVGYF	TGCAGCGTGGAAAGGCCCCTGAGCGGCGGAGTCGGGTATTTT
TRBV6-2/TRBV6-3	TRBJ2-7	NA	few	14	CASSTSRGPYEQYF	NA
TRBV12-3/TRBV12-4	TRBJ2-1	TRBD2	NA	17	CASSSVTGTRALNEQFF	TGTGCCAGCAGCTCAGTCACCGGGACTAGGGCCCTCAATGAGCAGTTCTTC
TRBV9	TRBJ1-5	NA	medium-sized	13	CASSVGGVQPQHF	TGTGCCAGCAGCGTAGGTGGGGTACAGCCCCAGCATTTT
TRBV11-2	TRBJ2-5	NA	many	14	CASSPLGRGETQYF	TGTGCCAGCAGCCCTTTAGGGCGGGGAGAGACCCAGTACTTC
TRBV5-5	TRBJ1-2	NA	many	13	CASSLRAGYGYTF	TGTGCCAGCAGCTTGCGGGCGGGCTATGGCTACACCTTC
TRBV7-2	TRBJ1-1	NA	few	14	CASSFMGADTEAFF	TGTGCCAGCAGCTTTATGGGGGCAGACACTGAAGCTTTCTTT
TRBV9	TRBJ1-2	NA	many	15	CASSVDAFESYGYTF	TGTGCCAGCAGCGTAGACGCCTTTGAGTCCTATGGCTACACCTTC
TRBV18	TRBJ1-1	NA	NA	13	CASSTGLDTEAFF	TGTGCCAGCTCCACAGGGTTGGACACTGAAGCTTTCTTT
TRBV2	TRBJ2-7	NA	NA	13	CASTPYSAYEQYF	TGTGCCAGCACCCCCTATTCTGCCTACGAGCAGTACTTC
TRBV7-9	TRBJ2-3	NA	NA	14	CASSLVRDTDTQYF	TGTGCCAGCAGCTTAGTCAGAGACACAGATACGCAGTATTTT
TRBV7-6	TRBJ2-1	NA	NA	15	CASSFGGSYLDEQFF	TGTGCCAGCAGCTTCGGGGGTAGCTATTTGGATGAGCAGTTCTTC
TRBV28	TRBJ1-6	TRBD1	many	13	CASSRQGNSPLHF	TGTGCCAGCAGCCGACAGGGAAATTCACCCCTCCACTTT
TRBV21-1	TRBJ2-3	NA	few	15	CASTPSGDVTDTQYF	TGTGCCAGCACCCCATCCGGGGACGTCACAGATACGCAGTATTTT
TRBV7-6	TRBJ2-2	NA	NA	13	CPSRSPNTGELFF	TGTCCCAGCAGAAGTCCGAACACCGGGGAGCTGTTTTTT
TRBV25-1	TRBJ1-1	NA	NA	14	CASSYKQGNTEAFF	TGTGCCAGCAGTTACAAACAGGGGAACACTGAAGCTTTCTTT
TRBV7-2	TRBJ2-2	TRBD1	many	15	CASSFTTGFAGELFF	TGTGCCAGCAGCTTTACGACAGGGTTCGCCGGGGAGCTGTTTTTT
TRBV25-1	TRBJ2-3	NA	NA	14	CASSESWDTDTQYF	TGTGCCAGCAGTGAGAGCTGGGACACAGATACGCAGTATTTT
TRBV12-3/TRBV12-4	TRBJ1-6	NA	many	13	CASSLNRDSPLHF	TGTGCCAGCAGTTTGAACAGGGATTCACCCCTCCACTTT
TRBV6-5	TRBJ2-7	NA	few	13	CASSPAASYEQYF	TGTGCCAGCAGCCCCGCGGCTTCCTACGAGCAGTACTTC
TRBV30	TRBJ2-6	NA	NA	12	CAWKPGANVLTF	TGTGCCTGGAAGCCTGGGGCCAACGTCCTGACTTTC
TRBV5-1	TRBJ2-3	NA	NA	14	CASSGAEVTDTQYF	TGCGCCAGCAGTGGAGCGGAAGTCACAGATACGCAGTATTTT
TRBV20-1	TRBJ1-4	TRBD1	few	14	CSATTGTDHEKLFF	TGCAGTGCCACAACCGGGACAGACCATGAAAAACTGTTTTTT
TRBV7-2	TRBJ2-3	TRBD2	NA	18	CATSPISGASGGLNTQYF	TGTGCCACCTCTCCCATTTCTGGGGCTAGCGGGGGGCTAAATACGCAGTATTTT
TRBV6-6	TRBJ2-7	NA	many	14	CASSYNLRDREQYF	TGTGCCAGCAGTTATAACCTGAGGGACCGCGAGCAGTACTTC